This T cell receptor beta chain was obtained from a study of Ad26.COV2.S vaccination and SARS-CoV-2 variants. Profiling relied on immunoSEQ multiplex PCR, and the TCRdb table lists in-frame clones only, not all of them. The table lists around 310,000 clones, approximately 87% of them singletons, with about 5% in the top ten. This clone showed up just once. The antigen is not known. Study-wide findings and caveats: Responses of T cells in total may have been underestimated by the TCR breadth and depth analyses.

This CDR3 spans 12 amino acids. Germline lookup yields CDR1 SEHNR and CDR2 FQNEAQ (reference sequence). The V gene lost 9 bases and the J gene lost 3 bases, with 10 bases spanning the gap. The treatment: 15 to 20 received Ad26.COV2.S at low or high dose, single or two shots; several received placebo; per-sample allocation not given. Samples came from day 63 after the first vaccine or placebo injection. The V and J genes are TRBV7-9 and TRBJ2-3; D gene uncertain. This specimen was peripheral blood, taken in a trial of Ad26.COV2.S vaccine versus placebo. This receptor was obtained from a person aged 18-65 years who received the Ad26.COV2.S COVID-19 vaccine or a placebo. The CDR3: CASMVDTDTQYF. CDR3 DNA sequence: TGTGCCAGTATGGTCGATACAGATACGCAGTATTTT.